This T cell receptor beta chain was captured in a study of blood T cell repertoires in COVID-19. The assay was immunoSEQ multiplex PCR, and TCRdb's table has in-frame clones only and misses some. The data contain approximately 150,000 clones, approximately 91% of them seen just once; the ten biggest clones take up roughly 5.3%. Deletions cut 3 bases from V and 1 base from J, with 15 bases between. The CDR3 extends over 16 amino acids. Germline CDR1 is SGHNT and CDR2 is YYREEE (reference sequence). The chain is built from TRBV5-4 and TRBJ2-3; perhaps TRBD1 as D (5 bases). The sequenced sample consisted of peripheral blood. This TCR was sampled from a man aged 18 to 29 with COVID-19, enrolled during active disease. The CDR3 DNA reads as TGTGCCAGCAGCTCCAGAAAAGGGGTTGGCACAGATACGCAGTATTTT. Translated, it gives CASSSRKGVGTDTQYF. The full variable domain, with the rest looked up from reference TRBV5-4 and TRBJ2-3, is ETGVTQSPTHLIKTRGQQVTLRCSSQSGHNTVSWYQQALGQGPQFIFQYYREEENGRGNFPPRFSGLQFPNYSSELNVNALELDDSALYLCASSSRKGVGTDTQYFGPGTRLTVL.